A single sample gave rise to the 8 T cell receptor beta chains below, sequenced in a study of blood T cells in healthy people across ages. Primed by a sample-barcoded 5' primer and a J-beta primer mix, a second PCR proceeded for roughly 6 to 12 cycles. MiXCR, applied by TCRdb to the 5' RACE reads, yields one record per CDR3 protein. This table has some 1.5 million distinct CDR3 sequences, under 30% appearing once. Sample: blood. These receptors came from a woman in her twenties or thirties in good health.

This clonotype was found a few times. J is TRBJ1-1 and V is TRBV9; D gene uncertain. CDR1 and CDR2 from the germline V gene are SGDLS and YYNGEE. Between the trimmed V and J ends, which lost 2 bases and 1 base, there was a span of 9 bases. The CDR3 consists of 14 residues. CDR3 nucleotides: TGTGCCAGCAGCGTTCGGGGTTCGAACACTGAAGCTTTCTTT. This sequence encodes CASSVRGSNTEAFF.

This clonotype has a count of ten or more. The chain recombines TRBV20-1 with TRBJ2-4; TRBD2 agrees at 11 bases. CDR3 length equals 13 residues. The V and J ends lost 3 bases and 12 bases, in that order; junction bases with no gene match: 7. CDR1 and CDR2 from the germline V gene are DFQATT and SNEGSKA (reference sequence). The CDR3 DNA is TGCAGTGCTAGCGTTGCTAGCGGGGGGCCTCAGTACTTC. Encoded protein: CSASVASGGPQYF.

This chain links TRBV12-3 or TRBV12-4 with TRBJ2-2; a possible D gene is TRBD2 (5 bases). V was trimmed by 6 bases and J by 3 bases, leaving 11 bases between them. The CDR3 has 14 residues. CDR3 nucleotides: TGTGCCAGCAGCCTACCGGACTACACCGGGGAGCTGTTTTTT. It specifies CASSLPDYTGELFF.

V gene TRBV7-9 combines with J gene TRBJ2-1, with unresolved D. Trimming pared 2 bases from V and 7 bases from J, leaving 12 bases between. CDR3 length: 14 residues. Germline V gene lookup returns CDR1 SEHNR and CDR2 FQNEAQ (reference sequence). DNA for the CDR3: TGTGCCAGCAGCTTATCACGGGCTGGGAATGAGCAGTTCTTC. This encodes CASSLSRAGNEQFF. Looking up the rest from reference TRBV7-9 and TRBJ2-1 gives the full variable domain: DTGVSQNPRHKITKRGQNVTFRCDPISEHNRLYWYRQTLGQGPEFLTYFQNEAQLEKSRLLSDRFSAERPKGSFSTLEIQRTEQGDSAMYLCASSLSRAGNEQFFGPGTRLTVL.

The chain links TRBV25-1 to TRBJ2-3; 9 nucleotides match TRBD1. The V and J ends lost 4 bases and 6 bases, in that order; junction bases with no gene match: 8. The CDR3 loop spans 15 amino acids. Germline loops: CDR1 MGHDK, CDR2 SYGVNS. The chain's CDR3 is CASSGRTGARDTQYF. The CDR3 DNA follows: TGTGCCAGCAGTGGCCGGACAGGGGCCAGGGATACGCAGTATTTT.

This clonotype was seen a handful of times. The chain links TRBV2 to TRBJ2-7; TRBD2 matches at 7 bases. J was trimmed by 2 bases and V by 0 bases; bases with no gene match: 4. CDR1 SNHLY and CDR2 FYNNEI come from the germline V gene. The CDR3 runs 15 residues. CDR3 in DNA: TGTGCCAGCAGTGAAGCCGCGGGGGTAGCCTACGAGCAGTACTTC. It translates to CASSEAAGVAYEQYF. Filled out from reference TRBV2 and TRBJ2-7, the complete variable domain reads EPEVTQTPSHQVTQMGQEVILRCVPISNHLYFYWYRQILGQKVEFLVSFYNNEISEKSEIFDDQFSVERPDGSNFTLKIRSTKLEDSAMYFCASSEAAGVAYEQYFGPGTRLTVT.

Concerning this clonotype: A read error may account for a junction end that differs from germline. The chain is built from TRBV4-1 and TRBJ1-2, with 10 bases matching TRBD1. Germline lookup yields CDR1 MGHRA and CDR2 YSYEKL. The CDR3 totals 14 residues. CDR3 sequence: CASSQVGQGNGYTF. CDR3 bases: TGCGCCAGTAGCCAAGTGGGACAGGGGAATGGCTACACCTTC.

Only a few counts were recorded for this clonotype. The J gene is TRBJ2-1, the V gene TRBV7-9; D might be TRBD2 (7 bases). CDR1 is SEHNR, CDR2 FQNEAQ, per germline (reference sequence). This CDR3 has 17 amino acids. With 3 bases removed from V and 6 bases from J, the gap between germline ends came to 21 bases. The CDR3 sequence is CASSLRTPGRGANEQFF. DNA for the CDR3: TGTGCCAGCAGCTTGCGAACACCGGGACGGGGGGCCAATGAGCAGTTCTTC.